Shown below are 21 T cell receptor beta chains from a single sample sequenced in a study of cytomegalovirus exposure and HLA in healthy donors. PCR was performed using 60 Vbeta and 13 Jbeta primers. The table came from immunoSEQ multiplex PCR; TCRdb's copy has only in-frame clones and leaves some out. The sample contains some 200,000 clones, about 78% of which appear only once. Sequences were obtained from PBMCs. The receptors come from a woman aged 25 to 39 in good health and CMV-seronegative.

This clone was detected only a few times. The chain is built from TRBV6-1 and TRBJ2-3, with a possible D match to TRBD1 (5 bases). Germline CDR1 is MNHNS and CDR2 is SASEGT. Between the trimmed V and J ends, which lost 7 bases and 0 bases, there was a span of 14 bases. The CDR3 runs 15 residues. CDR3 coding DNA: TGTGCCAGCAATTCCAAGGGGTGGAGCACAGATACGCAGTATTTT. It yields the protein CASNSKGWSTDTQYF.

J is TRBJ1-3 and V is TRBV27, with D maybe TRBD1 (5 bases). V lost 2 bases, J lost 2 bases, and 7 bases lay in between. CDR3 length: 14 residues. The germline CDR1 and CDR2 sequences are MNHEY and SMNVEV (reference sequence). For the CDR3, the DNA is TGTGCCAGCAGTTTAGGGGCTACTGGAAACACCATATATTTT. Residues: CASSLGATGNTIYF.

The genes are TRBV30 and TRBJ2-1, with 14 positions matching TRBD2. The CDR3 length is 16 residues. Per the germline V gene, CDR1 is GTSNPN and CDR2 is SVGIG (reference sequence). V was pared by 2 bases and J by 8 bases, with 8 bases of the junction left unmatched. CDR3 nucleotide sequence: TGTGCCTGGAGTCCTCCGGGACTAGCGGGAGCGCATGAGCAGTTCTTC. It encodes CAWSPPGLAGAHEQFF.

The rearrangement links TRBV11-2 to TRBJ2-7; TRBD1 is a possible D gene (6 bases). The CDR3 spans 16 residues. Trimming cost V 4 bases and J 3 bases, with 19 bases left between them. Germline CDR1 reads SGHAT; CDR2 reads FQNNGV. This CDR3 is CASSSIGQSNLYEQYF. Written as DNA, the CDR3 is TGTGCCAGCAGCTCGATCGGACAGAGCAACCTCTACGAGCAGTACTTC.

The V gene is TRBV5-1, the J gene TRBJ1-6; D perhaps matches TRBD1 (5 bases). Trimming took 0 bases from V and 10 from J, leaving 14 bases between them. The CDR3 consists of 15 residues. Germline lookup yields CDR1 SGHRS and CDR2 YFSETQ. CDR3 protein: CASSLDSGKFSPLHF. The DNA for the CDR3 is TGCGCCAGCAGCTTGGATTCAGGGAAGTTCTCACCCCTCCACTTT.

The V and J genes are TRBV19 and TRBJ1-4; D is ambiguous. CDR1 is LNHDA and CDR2 is SQIVND in the germline V gene (reference sequence). The germline V and J ends were trimmed by 10 bases and 11 bases, with 26 bases remaining between them. The CDR3 is 15 amino acids. The CDR3 loop is CATCFDAASGGKLFF. DNA of the CDR3: TGTGCCACCTGCTTTGACGCGGCCTCAGGAGGTAAACTGTTTTTT.

V is TRBV19 and J is TRBJ1-5; no clear D. Germline V gene data show CDR1 as LNHDA and CDR2 as SQIVND (reference sequence). The CDR3 extends over 13 amino acids. Deletions cut 7 bases from V and 7 bases from J, with 14 bases between. The CDR3 reads CASTWGRGQPQHF. The CDR3 nucleotides read TGTGCCAGTACTTGGGGTCGCGGGCAGCCCCAGCATTTT.

The V and J genes are TRBV7-2 and TRBJ1-2; perhaps TRBD1 as D (6 bases). There are 16 residues in the CDR3. The V end lost 5 bases, the J end lost 4 bases, and 20 bases lay between the germline ends. Germline CDR1 reads SGHTA; CDR2 reads FQGNSA. The CDR3 DNA is TGTGCCAGCAGCCCGAGGCCCGGGACACCCATCTATGGCTACACCTTC. Its protein is CASSPRPGTPIYGYTF.

The chain links TRBV30 to TRBJ1-2; the D is unclear. This CDR3 spans 11 amino acids. V dropped 8 bases and J dropped 7 bases, with 14 bases sitting between them. Germline V gene lookup returns CDR1 GTSNPN and CDR2 SVGIG (reference sequence). The CDR3 loop reads CATSAPGGYTF. In nucleotides, the CDR3 is TGTGCCACCAGTGCGCCAGGTGGCTACACCTTC.

This clone turned up a few times. This chain uses TRBV2 with TRBJ1-1; TRBD1 is a possible D gene (5 bases). The germline gives CDR1 SNHLY, CDR2 FYNNEI. The CDR3 runs to 14 residues. The V end was cut by 5 bases, the J end by 0 bases, with 10 bases between. CDR3 in amino acids: CASSLQGMNTEAFF. CDR3 DNA sequence: TGTGCCAGCAGTCTTCAGGGCATGAACACTGAAGCTTTCTTT. Combining the CDR3 with reference TRBV2 and TRBJ1-1 gives the whole variable domain EPEVTQTPSHQVTQMGQEVILRCVPISNHLYFYWYRQILGQKVEFLVSFYNNEISEKSEIFDDQFSVERPDGSNFTLKIRSTKLEDSAMYFCASSLQGMNTEAFFGQGTRLTVV.

V usage is TRBV5-6 and J usage is TRBJ2-7; D is uncertain. Germline V gives CDR1 SGHDT, CDR2 YYEEEE. CDR3 length equals 17 residues. The germline V and J ends were trimmed by 1 base and 0 bases, with 17 bases remaining between them. Written as DNA, the CDR3 is TGTGCCAGCAGCTTGCGGCGGTTGGTAGGTCGCTCCTACGAGCAGTACTTC. Protein product: CASSLRRLVGRSYEQYF.

The chain joins TRBV15 to TRBJ1-2; D perhaps matches TRBD1 (6 bases). The germline gives CDR1 LNHNV, CDR2 YYDKDF (reference sequence). CDR3 length: 15 residues. V dropped 6 bases and J dropped 2 bases, with 16 bases sitting between them. The CDR3 DNA sequence: TGTGCCACCAGTAAACTCCGGGACAACAACTATGGCTACACCTTC. Encoded protein: CATSKLRDNNYGYTF.

This chain connects TRBV5-1 to TRBJ2-3; 7 nucleotides agree with TRBD1. The germline V gene encodes CDR1 SGHRS and CDR2 YFSETQ. V shed 6 bases, J shed 0 bases, and the junction held 4 bases outside the gene matches. The CDR3 is made up of 14 amino acids. CDR3: CASTGTVSTDTQYF. The CDR3 region has the DNA TGCGCCAGCACTGGGACAGTCAGCACAGATACGCAGTATTTT.

Comments on this clone: Germline and junction disagree at one end, which may indicate a read error. The chain couples TRBV11-2 to TRBJ1-1, with TRBD1 identical over 7 bases. The CDR3 covers 13 residues. The germline V gene has CDR1 SGHAT and CDR2 FQNNGV. The CDR3 protein is CGSSTGVKTEAFF. In DNA form, the CDR3 reads TGTGGCAGCAGTACAGGGGTTAAAACTGAAGCTTTCTTT.

This rearrangement joins TRBV6-6 to TRBJ2-7, with TRBD2 as a possible D gene (5 bases). The CDR3 runs to 14 residues. V lost 0 bases and J 6 bases, leaving 12 bases between the germline ends. Germline loops: CDR1 MNHNY, CDR2 SVGAGI (reference sequence). CDR3 region: CASSYSSGPTEQYF. The CDR3 coding sequence is TGTGCCAGCAGTTACTCGAGCGGCCCTACCGAGCAGTACTTC.

J is TRBJ2-2 and V is TRBV29-1; 8 nucleotides agree with TRBD1. The germline V gene has CDR1 SQVTM and CDR2 ANQGSEA. V lost 7 bases to trimming and J lost 5 bases; unmatched junction nucleotides: 12. The CDR3 has 15 residues. DNA of the CDR3: TGCAGCGCCTTGACAGGGGCGTCCCGGACCGGGGAGCTGTTTTTT. This translates into CSALTGASRTGELFF.

The genes are TRBV28 and TRBJ2-6; tentative D call: TRBD1 (6 bases). The germline CDR1 and CDR2 sequences are MDHEN and SYDVKM. Trimming took 6 bases from V and 1 from J, leaving 16 bases between them. The CDR3 runs 17 residues. The CDR3 protein is CASSSADRISGANVLTF. In nucleotides, the CDR3 is TGTGCCAGCAGCTCAGCCGACAGGATTTCTGGGGCCAACGTCCTGACTTTC. Based on the CDR3 plus reference TRBV28 and TRBJ2-6, the full variable domain is DVKVTQSSRYLVKRTGEKVFLECVQDMDHENMFWYRQDPGLGLRLIYFSYDVKMKEKGDIPEGYSVSREKKERFSLILESASTNQTSMYLCASSSADRISGANVLTFGAGSRLTVL.

The V call is TRBV4-1, the J call TRBJ2-6; D is uncertain. Per germline, CDR1 MGHRA and CDR2 YSYEKL. The CDR3 contains 15 residues. Between the trimmed V and J ends, which lost 4 bases and 0 bases, there was a span of 7 bases. CDR3 sequence: CASSRVHSGANVLTF. In DNA, the CDR3 is TGCGCCAGCAGCCGAGTGCACTCTGGGGCCAACGTCCTGACTTTC.

The chain is built from TRBV5-6 and TRBJ2-3, with D possibly matching TRBD2 (6 bases). The V gene lost 3 bases and the J gene lost 3 bases, with 20 bases spanning the gap. Germline V CDR1 and CDR2: SGHDT, YYEEEE. The CDR3 totals 17 residues. Here the CDR3 reads CASSSPPGLAHTDTQYF. CDR3 DNA sequence: TGTGCCAGCAGCTCTCCTCCGGGACTGGCCCATACAGATACGCAGTATTTT.

The V gene is TRBV6-6, the J gene TRBJ2-1, with D possibly TRBD1 on 6 matching bases. The CDR3 loop spans 13 amino acids. Germline CDR1 is MNHNY and CDR2 is SVGAGI (reference sequence). Trimming took 2 bases from V and 10 from J, leaving 12 bases between them. In DNA form, the CDR3 reads TGTGCCAGCAGTTACCGCCGGGGACAAGAGCAGTTCTTC. Translation gives CASSYRRGQEQFF.

This sequence joins TRBV15 and TRBJ2-7, with a weak D call TRBD2 (5 bases). The CDR3 consists of 17 residues. V was pared by 0 bases and J by 0 bases, with 15 bases between. CDR1 and CDR2 (germline): LNHNV, YYDKDF (reference sequence). The CDR3 sequence is CATSRDPRARVSYEQYF. CDR3 coding DNA: TGTGCCACCAGCAGAGATCCGAGGGCGCGGGTCTCCTACGAGCAGTACTTC.